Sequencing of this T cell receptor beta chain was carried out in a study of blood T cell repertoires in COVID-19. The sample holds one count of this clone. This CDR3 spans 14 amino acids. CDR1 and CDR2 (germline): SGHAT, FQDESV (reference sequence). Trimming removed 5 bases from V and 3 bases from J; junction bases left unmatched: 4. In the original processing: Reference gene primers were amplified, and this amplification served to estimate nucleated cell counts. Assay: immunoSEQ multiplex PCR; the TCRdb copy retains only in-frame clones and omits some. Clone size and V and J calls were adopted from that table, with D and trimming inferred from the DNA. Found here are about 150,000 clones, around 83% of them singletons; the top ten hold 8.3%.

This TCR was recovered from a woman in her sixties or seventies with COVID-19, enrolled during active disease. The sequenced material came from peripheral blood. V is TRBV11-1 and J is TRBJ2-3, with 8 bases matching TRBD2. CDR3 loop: CASSVGLATDTQYF. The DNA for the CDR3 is TGTGCCAGCAGCGTTGGACTAGCAACAGATACGCAGTATTTT.